The rows below give T cell receptor beta chains drawn from one sample of a study of early T cells in non-severe SARS-CoV-2 infection. TCRdb passed the 5' RACE reads through MiXCR, listing each CDR3 protein once. Here the sample spans 70,000 to 90,000 distinct CDR3 sequences, just under 15% being singletons. What was sequenced was whole blood. These receptors were taken from an adult who was a healthcare worker with PCR-confirmed SARS-CoV-2 infection or an uninfected control (not recorded which). Each CDR3 is given with its conserved first and last residue. Fields, in order: V gene, J gene, clone size, D gene, CDR3 DNA, CDR3 protein. The D gene is left open where the match is weak. The size entry is marked missing in some rows and otherwise reads once, few, many or a size class.

TRBV18,TRBJ1-1,many,-,TGTGCCAGCTCCCACAGGGAAGGTCGCACTGAAGCTTTCTTT,CASSHREGRTEAFF
TRBV11-2,TRBJ2-7,few,-,TGTGCCAGCAGCCCCCGGCGACAGGCCTACGAGCAGTACTTC,CASSPRRQAYEQYF
TRBV7-2,TRBJ1-6,many,-,TGTGCCAGCAGCTTCACAGGGCAGGTGGTAGAGTCACCCCTCCACTTT,CASSFTGQVVESPLHF
TRBV6-6,TRBJ2-7,few,TRBD1,TGTGCCAGCAGTCTTAGGCCGGGACAGGCGCCGTTGGGTGACTTC,CASSLRPGQAPLGDF
TRBV7-2,TRBJ2-7,-,-,TGTGCCAGCAGCTTAGCACAGGCTCCCTACGAGCAGTACTTC,CASSLAQAPYEQYF
TRBV10-3,TRBJ1-1,few,-,TGTGCCATCAGTGAGGACAGGGAAGCTTTCTTT,CAISEDREAFF
TRBV11-2,TRBJ2-1,many,TRBD2,TGTGCCAGCAGCTTAGTGGCGGGAGCTAGTGAGCAGTTCTTC,CASSLVAGASEQFF
TRBV6-1,TRBJ2-3,-,TRBD1,TGTGCCAGCAGTGAAAGGAGACAGGGGGCGGGCGGCACAGATACGCAGTATTTT,CASSERRQGAGGTDTQYF
TRBV29-1,TRBJ2-7,few,-,TGCAGCGTTCCTGTACAGGGTTGGAGCGACGAGCAGTACTTC,CSVPVQGWSDEQYF
TRBV5-4,TRBJ2-1,many,TRBD2,TGTGCCAGCAGCTTGGTTGCGGGAGGGCACAATGAGCAGTTCTTC,CASSLVAGGHNEQFF
TRBV4-1,TRBJ1-2,few,-,TGCGCCAGCAGCCAAGGGCGCGTGGGGGTTAACTATGGCTACACCTTC,CASSQGRVGVNYGYTF
TRBV25-1,TRBJ2-6,few,-,TGTGCCAGCAGTGAATCAGGGACTGGGGCCAACGTCCTGACTTTC,CASSESGTGANVLTF
TRBV4-3,TRBJ2-7,-,-,TGCGCCAGCAGCCAAGATTCGCCAGGGGTGGGCGAGCAGTACTTC,CASSQDSPGVGEQYF
TRBV15,TRBJ2-7,-,TRBD1,TGTGCCACCAGCAGTGACAGGGGGACCTACGAGCAGTACTTC,CATSSDRGTYEQYF
TRBV28,TRBJ2-2,few,-,TGTGCCAGCAGTTTTCGCGGAGGTGGGAACACCGGGGAGCTGTTTTTT,CASSFRGGGNTGELFF
TRBV9,TRBJ2-3,-,TRBD2,TGTGCCAGCAGCGTAGAAGCGGGAGCAACAGATACGCAGTATTTT,CASSVEAGATDTQYF
TRBV10-3,TRBJ2-1,-,-,TGTGCCGCGACGAACCGGGAGCTTAAGTCCTACAATGAGCAGTTCTTC,CAATNRELKSYNEQFF
TRBV9,TRBJ2-1,few,-,TGTGCCAGCAGCGAGGGTACTAGTTATGAGCAGTTCTTC,CASSEGTSYEQFF
TRBV10-1,TRBJ2-1,-,-,TGCGCCAGCAGTAAAGGAGTCTTCAATGAGCAGTTCTTC,CASSKGVFNEQFF
TRBV28,TRBJ1-5,-,-,TGTGCCAGCAGTTTATGGGGCAGGAATCAGCCCCAGCATTTT,CASSLWGRNQPQHF
TRBV7-9,TRBJ1-1,few,TRBD1,TGTGCCAGCAGCCCCGACAGGGCCTTTGCTTTCTTT,CASSPDRAFAFF
TRBV6-2/TRBV6-3,TRBJ2-3,many,TRBD1,TGTGCCAGCTGTCGCAGGGGGCGCGCAGATACGCAGTATTTT,CASCRRGRADTQYF
TRBV21-1,TRBJ2-1,few,-,TGTGCCAGCAGCAAAGGAGTTCATCTAGCGGAAGTGCTTGTGCTCGATGAGCAGTTCTTC,CASSKGVHLAEVLVLDEQFF
TRBV7-6,TRBJ2-1,-,TRBD1,TGTGCCAGCAGGTCGGGACAGCTTAGCGATGAGCAGTTCTTC,CASRSGQLSDEQFF
TRBV6-6,TRBJ1-1,few,-,TGTGCCAGCAGGTCTGCAGGGGTAGGGGTGAACACTGAAGCTTTCTTT,CASRSAGVGVNTEAFF
TRBV7-9,TRBJ2-7,-,TRBD2,TGTGCCAGCAGCCCAGGGGGTCTAGCGGGAAGGAACGAGCAGTACTTC,CASSPGGLAGRNEQYF
TRBV5-1,TRBJ2-7,-,TRBD1,TGCGCCAGCAGCTCCAGGACAGGGGGCGAGCAGTACTTC,CASSSRTGGEQYF
TRBV15,TRBJ2-3,-,TRBD1,TGTGCCACCAGCAGAGAACAGACAGGGGCAGATACGCAGTATTTT,CATSREQTGADTQYF
TRBV20-1,TRBJ2-7,few,TRBD2,TGCAGTGCTTTTAATCCAATAGCGGGGAATCCCTACGAGCAGTACTTC,CSAFNPIAGNPYEQYF
TRBV5-1,TRBJ2-7,few,-,TGCGCCAGCAGCTTGATTGATCCCTACGAGCAGTACTTC,CASSLIDPYEQYF